This T cell receptor beta chain emerged from a study of OX40 agonist ivuxolimab in advanced cancers. Data came from immunoSEQ multiplex PCR; TCRdb stores just in-frame clones and leaves some out. The profile shows around 140,000 clones, 90% of them singletons. The CDR3 runs to 15 residues. V lost 0 bases and J 3 bases, leaving 10 bases between the germline ends. Germline CDR1 and CDR2: KGHSH and LQKENI. The gene calls are TRBV18 and TRBJ2-3; D might be TRBD2 (6 bases). The sample consisted of CD4+ or CD8+ T cells sorted from blood, taken in a trial of the OX40 agonist ivuxolimab. The receptor was derived from an adult with an advanced solid tumor such as melanoma, head and neck, liver or kidney cancer. CDR3 nucleotides: TGTGCCAGCTCACCACCAGGGACTGGAACAGATACGCAGTATTTT. Encoded protein: CASSPPGTGTDTQYF.